This T cell receptor (beta chain) derives from a study of blood T cell repertoires in COVID-19. The method was immunoSEQ multiplex PCR; TCRdb's version includes in-frame clones alone and lacks a portion of them. Here the sample spans some 170,000 clones, approximately 90% being singletons. Sequenced sample: peripheral blood. The receptor comes from a woman aged 45 to 65 with acute or convalescent COVID-19.

CDR3 amino acids: CASSFETESPQYF. CDR3 nucleotides: TGCGCCAGCAGCTTTGAGACAGAGAGTCCCCAGTACTTC. The rearrangement joins TRBV5-1 to TRBJ2-7, with a possible D match to TRBD1 (5 bases). Trimming pared 2 bases from V and 10 bases from J, leaving 16 bases between. Germline CDR1 SGHRS, CDR2 YFSETQ. CDR3 length: 13 amino acids. Full variable domain (remainder filled in from reference TRBV5-1 and TRBJ2-7): KAGVTQTPRYLIKTRGQQVTLSCSPISGHRSVSWYQQTPGQGLQFLFEYFSETQRNKGNFPGRFSGRQFSNSRSEMNVSTLELGDSALYLCASSFETESPQYFGPGTRLTVT.